Presented here are 27 T cell receptor beta chains from one specimen sequenced in a study of OX40 agonist ivuxolimab in advanced cancers. Using immunoSEQ multiplex PCR, the repertoire was profiled, and TCRdb retains in-frame clones only, with some absent. Of more than 60,000 clones listed, around 86% are singletons. The input for sequencing was CD4+ or CD8+ T cells sorted from blood, taken in a trial of the OX40 agonist ivuxolimab. The receptors stem from an adult with an advanced solid tumor such as melanoma, head and neck, liver or kidney cancer.

V usage is TRBV27 and J usage is TRBJ2-1; 8 bases fit TRBD2. This CDR3 region has 15 residues. Unmatched junction bases numbered 12, after V lost 7 bases and J lost 7 bases. The germline CDR1 and CDR2 sequences are MNHEY and SMNVEV (reference sequence). Here the CDR3 DNA reads TGTGCCAGCACGAGCTTCGGGGGGGGCCTAAATGAGCAGTTCTTC. Amino acids: CASTSFGGGLNEQFF.

The CDR3 DNA reads as TGTGCCAGCAGTGAGGTTGCAGATACGCAGTATTTT. This sequence encodes CASSEVADTQYF. V is TRBV6-1 and J is TRBJ2-3; D is ambiguous. CDR3 size: 12 residues. Trimming removed 3 bases from V and 4 bases from J, with 5 bases in between. Germline lookup yields CDR1 MNHNS and CDR2 SASEGT.

The rearrangement uses TRBV18 and TRBJ2-3; D is unresolved. The CDR3 loop spans 11 amino acids. Trimming left V 7 bases short and J 1 base short, with 3 bases between. Looked up from germline, CDR1 is KGHSH and CDR2 is LQKENI. The CDR3 protein is CASLRTDTQYF. The CDR3 DNA reads as TGTGCCAGCTTACGCACAGATACGCAGTATTTT.

The V and J genes are TRBV4-3 and TRBJ1-4; 7 nucleotides line up with TRBD1. Germline loops: CDR1 LGHNA, CDR2 YSLEER. This CDR3 is built from 15 residues. Trimming removed 4 bases from V and 8 bases from J; junction bases left unmatched: 10. In DNA, the CDR3 is TGCGCCAGCAGCCGGACAGGCGAGAGTGGCGAAAAACTGTTTTTT. Translating it yields CASSRTGESGEKLFF.

The CDR3 region is CASSLRRFGNEQFF. The CDR3 coding sequence is TGTGCCAGCAGCTTACGAAGGTTTGGCAATGAGCAGTTCTTC. The V and J genes are TRBV7-3 and TRBJ2-1; D is ambiguous. The V end was cut by 2 bases, the J end by 6 bases, with 11 bases between. Germline V gene sequence: CDR1 SGHTA, CDR2 FQGTGA. This CDR3 has 14 amino acids.

J is TRBJ2-7 and V is TRBV7-9; D is undetermined. The germline V gene encodes CDR1 SEHNR and CDR2 FQNEAQ (reference sequence). Trimming took off 3 bases at V and 2 bases at J, with 8 bases between the two ends. This CDR3 region has 13 residues. The CDR3, as DNA: TGTGCCAGCAGCTTGGACCCAACCTACGAGCAGTACTTC. Its protein is CASSLDPTYEQYF.

V gene TRBV19 combines with J gene TRBJ1-5; 7 bases match TRBD1. The CDR3 has 16 amino acids. V trimming: 4 bases; J trimming: 5 bases; junction bases outside the gene matches: 11. Looked up from germline, CDR1 is LNHDA and CDR2 is SQIVND (reference sequence). The CDR3 nucleotides are TGTGCCAGTAGTACCAAAGCCAGGGGGAAGGATCAGCCCCAGCATTTT. Translation: CASSTKARGKDQPQHF.

This chain uses TRBV5-1 with TRBJ2-1, with 9 bases aligning to TRBD2. The V gene end was trimmed by 6 bases and the J gene end by 2 bases; junction bases not matched to a gene: 6. There are 15 residues in the CDR3. CDR1 is SGHRS and CDR2 is YFSETQ in the germline V gene. CDR3 DNA: TGCGCCAGCAAGGGCTCTAGCGGGACCTACAATGAGCAGTTCTTC. Amino acid sequence: CASKGSSGTYNEQFF. Together with reference TRBV5-1 and TRBJ2-1, the CDR3 gives the full variable domain: KAGVTQTPRYLIKTRGQQVTLSCSPISGHRSVSWYQQTPGQGLQFLFEYFSETQRNKGNFPGRFSGRQFSNSRSEMNVSTLELGDSALYLCASKGSSGTYNEQFFGPGTRLTVL.

The gene calls are TRBV10-1 and TRBJ1-2; D not certain. The V end was cut by 3 bases, the J end by 8 bases, with 7 bases between. CDR1 is WNHNN and CDR2 is SYGVQD in the germline V gene (reference sequence). The CDR3 has 11 residues. Here the CDR3 reads CASSERRGYTF. The DNA for the CDR3 is TGCGCCAGCAGTGAACGGCGGGGCTACACCTTC.

The chain employs TRBV6-1 and TRBJ2-7; 10 nucleotides line up with TRBD1. The CDR3 is 13 residues long. V lost 7 bases to trimming and J lost 5 bases; unmatched junction nucleotides: 5. Germline loops: CDR1 MNHNS, CDR2 SASEGT. This chain's CDR3 is CASMGTGENEQYF. The CDR3, as DNA: TGTGCCAGCATGGGGACAGGGGAGAACGAGCAGTACTTC.

The CDR3 coding sequence is TGTGCCAGCAGCCACACAGGGGCCTCCTCCTACGAGCAGTACTTC. Protein: CASSHTGASSYEQYF. This sequence joins TRBV14 and TRBJ2-7; 7 bases are shared with TRBD1. The CDR3 sequence is 15 residues long. The ends lost 3 bases at V and 0 bases at J; junction bases unmatched: 5. Germline values: CDR1 SGHDN, CDR2 FVKESK.

The V call is TRBV6-4, the J call TRBJ2-1, with D maybe TRBD2 (5 bases). Germline assignment: CDR1 MRHNA and CDR2 SNTAGT. Trimming left V 3 bases short and J 9 bases short, with 6 bases between. The CDR3 runs 11 residues. The CDR3 DNA sequence: TGTGCCAGCAGTGAAGAGGGTGAGCAGTTCTTC. It translates to CASSEEGEQFF.

V usage is TRBV19 and J usage is TRBJ2-2; no definite D call. Trimming took off 0 bases at V and 7 bases at J, with 6 bases between the two ends. CDR3 length equals 13 residues. Germline CDR1 LNHDA, CDR2 SQIVND (reference sequence). The CDR3 region has the DNA TGTGCCAGTAGTATAGAAAGGCACGGGGAGCTGTTTTTT. It translates to CASSIERHGELFF.

This clone is termed medium-sized. The rearrangement joins TRBV2 to TRBJ2-2, with TRBD2 matching 12 bases. The CDR3 is 16 residues long. Germline V CDR1 and CDR2: SNHLY, FYNNEI. Trimming cost V 4 bases and J 7 bases; bases outside gene matches: 7. The CDR3 DNA follows: TGTGCCAGCAGTGGGCAACTAGCGGGGGGCGGCGGGGAGCTGTTTTTT. Translating it yields CASSGQLAGGGGELFF.

The chain is built from TRBV29-1 and TRBJ1-2; D gene ambiguous. CDR1 and CDR2 (germline): SQVTM, ANQGSEA. This CDR3 has 13 amino acids. V dropped 7 bases and J dropped 0 bases, with 12 bases sitting between them. The CDR3 loop is CSAMDGTNYGYTF. Written as DNA, the CDR3 is TGCAGCGCCATGGACGGTACTAACTATGGCTACACCTTC.

V and J are TRBV12-5 and TRBJ2-1, with TRBD2 matching 8 bases. The CDR3 is 14 amino acids. V dropped 7 bases and J dropped 8; count of bases not matched to a gene: 10. CDR1 and CDR2 from the germline V gene are LGHNT and FRNRAP. The chain's CDR3 is CASALTTSVDEQFF. The CDR3 DNA reads as TGTGCTAGTGCCCTAACGACTAGCGTCGATGAGCAGTTCTTC.

V gene TRBV4-2 combines with J gene TRBJ1-5; D unclear. The germline CDR1 and CDR2 sequences are LGHNA and YNFKEQ. V was trimmed by 5 bases and J by 4 bases, leaving 9 bases between them. CDR3 size: 13 residues. CDR3 region: CASSFDTNQPQHF. Written as DNA, the CDR3 is TGTGCCAGCAGCTTCGACACTAATCAGCCCCAGCATTTT.

This chain uses TRBV5-1 with TRBJ1-5, with 9 bases that match TRBD1. CDR3 length: 14 residues. Losses at the gene ends were 5 bases for V and 4 bases for J; bases not matched to a gene: 4. CDR1 and CDR2 (germline): SGHRS, YFSETQ. CDR3 protein: CASSPGQGNQPQHF. CDR3 in DNA: TGCGCCAGCAGTCCGGGACAGGGAAATCAGCCCCAGCATTTT.

The CDR3 here is CASSELRRGAFF. The CDR3, as DNA: TGTGCCAGCAGTGAATTAAGACGGGGAGCTTTCTTT. The chain uses TRBV6-1 and TRBJ1-1; no clear D gene. V lost 2 bases and J lost 10, with 11 bases in between. Germline CDR1 reads MNHNS; CDR2 reads SASEGT. The CDR3 loop spans 12 amino acids.

With respect to this clone: A much larger clone differs from this one at a single base, so this may be a read error. The same CDR3 can be traced to other DNA sequences in this sample. This chain joins TRBV9 and TRBJ1-1; D ambiguous. Germline V lookup: CDR1 SGDLS, CDR2 YYNGEE. Trimming left V 0 bases short and J 5 bases short, with 8 bases between. The CDR3 is 13 amino acids. CDR3 in amino acids: CASSVVEGTEAFF. CDR3 nucleotide sequence: TGTGCCAGCAGCGTAGTGGAAGGAACTGAAGCTTTCTTT.

The chain carries TRBV6-5 and TRBJ1-4; possible D gene TRBD1, 5 bases. Germline CDR1 MNHEY, CDR2 SVGAGI. The CDR3 is made up of 13 amino acids. Between the trimmed V and J ends, which lost 11 bases and 3 bases, there was a span of 13 bases. CDR3 sequence (DNA): TGTGCCTGCCGCATGGGGGCTAATGAAAAACTGTTTTTT. Its protein product is CACRMGANEKLFF.

The chain joins TRBV7-6 to TRBJ2-2; D may be TRBD2 (7 bases). V gave up 5 bases and J gave up 7 bases, with 20 bases separating them. The germline V gene encodes CDR1 SGHVS and CDR2 FNYEAQ. The CDR3 consists of 16 residues. The DNA of the CDR3 is TGTGCCAGCAGCGGTGAGGGGGACTACTTTTTCGGGGAGCTGTTTTTT. This codes for CASSGEGDYFFGELFF.

This sequence joins TRBV7-6 and TRBJ2-3, with D perhaps TRBD1 or TRBD2 (6 bases each). Germline values: CDR1 SGHVS, CDR2 FNYEAQ. The CDR3 totals 15 residues. Trimming shortened V by 5 bases and J by 7 bases, and 19 bases separated the two germline ends. CDR3 sequence reads: CASSPRGDKSNTQYF. The CDR3 DNA sequence: TGTGCCAGCAGCCCCCGCGGGGACAAAAGCAATACGCAGTATTTT.

The gene calls are TRBV7-2 and TRBJ1-3, with a possible D match to TRBD1 (6 bases). Germline V gene lookup returns CDR1 SGHTA and CDR2 FQGNSA. Trimming shortened V by 5 bases and J by 3 bases, and 14 bases separated the two germline ends. This CDR3 comprises 15 residues. As DNA, the CDR3 is TGTGCCAGCAGCCCAAGGGGGTTGGGTGGAAACACCATATATTTT. This codes for CASSPRGLGGNTIYF.

The rearrangement joins TRBV9 to TRBJ2-5, with D hard to call. CDR1 and CDR2 from the germline V gene are SGDLS and YYNGEE. Trimming removed 4 bases at V and 7 bases at J, with 14 bases between. This CDR3 is 13 amino acids long. CDR3 protein: CASSTIIGWTQYF. CDR3 nucleotides: TGTGCCAGCAGCACAATTATCGGCTGGACCCAGTACTTC.

This clone showed up just a few times. V is TRBV2 and J is TRBJ2-1, with D possibly TRBD1 on 5 matching bases. V shed 1 base and J shed 0 bases, with 7 bases lying between them. CDR1 and CDR2 (germline): SNHLY, FYNNEI. The CDR3 totals 15 residues. CDR3 protein: CASSEGGFSYNEQFF. The CDR3 DNA sequence: TGTGCCAGCAGTGAAGGGGGCTTCTCCTACAATGAGCAGTTCTTC.

The chain couples TRBV30 to TRBJ2-2, with a weak D call TRBD1 (6 bases). This CDR3 spans 14 amino acids. Trimming removed 3 bases at V and 4 bases at J, with 12 bases between. Germline V gene lookup returns CDR1 GTSNPN and CDR2 SVGIG (reference sequence). The CDR3 region has the DNA TGTGCCTGGAGCGACCAGGGGAGCACCGGGGAGCTGTTTTTT. It yields the protein CAWSDQGSTGELFF.